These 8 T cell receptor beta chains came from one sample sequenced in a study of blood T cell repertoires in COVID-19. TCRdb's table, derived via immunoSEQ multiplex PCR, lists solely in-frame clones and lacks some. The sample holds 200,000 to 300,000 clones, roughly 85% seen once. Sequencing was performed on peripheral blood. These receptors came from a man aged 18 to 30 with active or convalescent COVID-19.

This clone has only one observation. CDR3 coding DNA: TGTGCCAGCAGGCATATGACTGAAGCGCATTCACCCCTCCACTTT. As protein: CASRHMTEAHSPLHF. The V and J genes are TRBV2 and TRBJ1-6; D not resolved. Germline values: CDR1 SNHLY, CDR2 FYNNEI. Trimming took off 6 bases at V and 8 bases at J, with 17 bases between the two ends. The CDR3 has 15 amino acids.

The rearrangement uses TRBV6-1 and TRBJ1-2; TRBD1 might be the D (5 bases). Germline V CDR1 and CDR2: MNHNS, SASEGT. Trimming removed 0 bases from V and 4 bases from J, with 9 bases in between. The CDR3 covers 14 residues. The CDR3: CASSEAEGFYGYTF. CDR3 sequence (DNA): TGTGCCAGCAGTGAAGCGGAGGGGTTCTATGGCTACACCTTC.

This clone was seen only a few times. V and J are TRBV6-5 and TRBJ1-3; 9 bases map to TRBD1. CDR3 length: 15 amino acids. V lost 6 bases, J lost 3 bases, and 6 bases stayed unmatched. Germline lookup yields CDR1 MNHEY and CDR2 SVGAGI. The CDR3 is CASSVDRGIGNTIYF. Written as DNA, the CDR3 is TGTGCCAGCAGCGTGGACAGGGGAATTGGAAACACCATATATTTT.

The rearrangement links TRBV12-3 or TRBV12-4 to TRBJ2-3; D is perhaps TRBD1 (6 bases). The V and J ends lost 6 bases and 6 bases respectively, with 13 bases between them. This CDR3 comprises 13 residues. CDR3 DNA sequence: TGTGCCAGCAGATGGGGGCTCCTCGATACGCAGTATTTT. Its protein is CASRWGLLDTQYF.

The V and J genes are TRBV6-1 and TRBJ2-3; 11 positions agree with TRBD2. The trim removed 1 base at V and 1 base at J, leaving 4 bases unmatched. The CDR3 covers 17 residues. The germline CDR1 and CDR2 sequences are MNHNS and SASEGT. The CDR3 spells CASSEDPLAGGTDTQYF. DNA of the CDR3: TGTGCCAGCAGTGAAGATCCACTAGCGGGGGGCACAGATACGCAGTATTTT.

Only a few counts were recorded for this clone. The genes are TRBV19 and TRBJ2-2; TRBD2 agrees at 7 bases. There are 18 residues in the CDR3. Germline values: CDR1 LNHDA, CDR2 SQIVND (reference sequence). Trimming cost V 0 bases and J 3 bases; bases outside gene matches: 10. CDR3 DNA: TGTGCCAGTAGTATAGAATTCTGGCAGGGAGGGGACACCGGGGAGCTGTTTTTT. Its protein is CASSIEFWQGGDTGELFF.

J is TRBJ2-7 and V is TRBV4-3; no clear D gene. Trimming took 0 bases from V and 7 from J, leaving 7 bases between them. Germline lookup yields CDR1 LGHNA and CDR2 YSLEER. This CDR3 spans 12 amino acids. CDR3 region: CASSQDRREQYF. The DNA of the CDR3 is TGCGCCAGCAGCCAAGATCGGCGGGAGCAGTACTTC.

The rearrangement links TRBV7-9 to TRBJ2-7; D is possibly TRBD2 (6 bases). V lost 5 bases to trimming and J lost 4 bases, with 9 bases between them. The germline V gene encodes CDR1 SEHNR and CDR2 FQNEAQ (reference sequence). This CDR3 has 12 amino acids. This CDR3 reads CASSQGGYEQYF. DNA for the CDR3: TGTGCCAGCAGCCAAGGAGGGTACGAGCAGTACTTC.